The rows below give T cell receptor beta chains drawn from one sample of a study of T cell therapy after organ transplantation. For these receptors, no antigen is known. The repertoire was sequenced with immunoSEQ multiplex PCR; TCRdb's copy has only in-frame clones and lacks some. The sample has about 3,300 clones; 70% to 90% are singletons. Sample: CD8+ T cells from blood, taken after autologous CMV-specific T cell therapy. These receptors were taken from a human patient who had received a solid organ transplant and had CMV disease. Some of the T cells might come from the graft donor. Both conserved end residues are part of each CDR3. A D gene is named only where the DNA matches it firmly. The listing skips clone size in some rows; elsewhere it reads once, few, many or a size class.

CDR3aa,CDR3nt,v_gene,abundance,j_gene,d_gene
CASSLDLWDTQYF,TGTGCCAGCAGCTTAGATCTTTGGGATACGCAGTATTTT,TRBV11-3,-,TRBJ2-3,-
CASSFSGVGTEAFF,TGTGCCAGCAGTTTTTCGGGGGTAGGCACTGAAGCTTTCTTT,TRBV27,-,TRBJ1-1,-
CASSPTGGRDEQFF,TGTGCCAGCAGCCCGACCGGAGGGCGGGATGAGCAGTTCTTC,TRBV4-2,-,TRBJ2-1,-
CASSLSLNTEAFF,TGTGCCAGCAGTTTAAGCTTGAACACTGAAGCTTTCTTT,TRBV27,-,TRBJ1-1,-
CASSEMGKTNEKLFF,TGTGCCAGCAGTGAAATGGGGAAGACTAATGAAAAACTGTTTTTT,TRBV2,few,TRBJ1-4,-
CATSRDWGVGATYEQYF,TGTGCCACCAGCAGAGATTGGGGTGTAGGGGCAACCTACGAGCAGTACTTC,TRBV15,-,TRBJ2-7,-
CASSLPTGASFSYEQYF,TGTGCCAGCAGCTTACCCACAGGGGCTTCCTTCTCCTACGAGCAGTACTTC,TRBV5-6,-,TRBJ2-7,TRBD1
CASSSGRAISQFF,TGTGCCAGCAGCTCCGGGAGGGCCATTTCGCAGTTCTTC,TRBV7-9,-,TRBJ2-1,TRBD2
CATVTGVTEAFF,TGTGCCACCGTCACAGGGGTCACTGAAGCTTTCTTT,TRBV6-6,few,TRBJ1-1,TRBD1
CAWGPSTAYNSPLHF,TGTGCCTGGGGACCTTCGACAGCCTATAATTCACCCCTCCACTTT,TRBV30,-,TRBJ1-6,-
CASSLADYEQYF,TGTGCCAGCAGCTTGGCCGACTACGAGCAGTACTTC,TRBV5-6,once,TRBJ2-7,-
CSAPGQLSSYNEQFF,TGCAGCGCTCCTGGCCAGTTGAGCTCCTACAATGAGCAGTTCTTC,TRBV29-1,-,TRBJ2-1,-
CASRDQGGEQYF,TGTGCCAGCAGGGATCAGGGAGGCGAGCAGTACTTC,TRBV28,-,TRBJ2-7,-
CASSQRTGREQYF,TGCGCCAGCAGCCAACGAACAGGGAGGGAGCAGTACTTC,TRBV4-3,hyperexpanded,TRBJ2-7,-